These T cell receptor beta chains were read from a single sample in a study of CD8+ T cells in alopecia areata. Clones were sequenced by immunoSEQ multiplex PCR, and TCRdb holds only the in-frame ones, with some missing. The sample records approximately 200,000 clones, more than 55% being singletons. The sample was CD4+ T cells sorted from blood, taken at week 4, from a patient treated with tofacitinib. The receptor source for this set is a human donor with alopecia areata. CDR3s include the opening cysteine and the closing phenylalanine or tryptophan. Rows may omit the clone size; those that give it use once, few, many or a size class.

TRBJ1-1 TRBV11-2 NA CASSPDRFTEAFF
TRBJ2-3 TRBV29-1 few CSARTVTDTQYF
TRBJ1-1 TRBV29-1 NA CSVVRGQNTEAFF
TRBJ2-5 TRBV5-4 NA CASSFDQETQYF
TRBJ1-4 TRBV7-2 NA CASTLTNEKLFF
TRBJ1-6 TRBV30 NA CAWGQGNSPLHF
TRBJ1-2 TRBV2 NA CASSKGAIDYGYTF
TRBJ2-3 TRBV27 few CASSLRGSDTQYF
TRBJ1-2 TRBV9 few CASSASDRVSYGYTF
TRBJ1-2 TRBV29-1 few CSVDRDYYGYTF
TRBJ2-3 TRBV29-1 NA CSVEVPTDTQYF
TRBJ2-3 TRBV7-9 once CASSLGTRADTQYF
TRBJ2-4 TRBV29-1 NA CSAGTGFENIQYF
TRBJ2-4 TRBV30 once CAWSGGVKNIQYF
TRBJ1-2 TRBV5-4 few CASSQPGQDYGYTF
TRBJ1-5 TRBV18 NA CASSPSKGEDQPQHF
TRBJ1-2 TRBV18 NA CASSSRVGGDYGYTF
TRBJ2-1 TRBV7-2 NA CASSYSSGGAYNEQFF
TRBJ2-2 TRBV7-2 few CASSLARGDVGELFF
TRBJ1-3 TRBV30 NA CAWSRRGQGGNTIYF
TRBJ2-1 TRBV13 NA CASSFGYEQFF
TRBJ1-1 TRBV30 NA CAWSGGWTNTEAFF
TRBJ2-6 TRBV19 NA CASTPYRDRSSGANVLTF
TRBJ1-1 TRBV29-1 few CSVGGGNLGTEAFF
TRBJ2-3 TRBV7-9 few CASSLEAYTDTQYF
TRBJ1-1 TRBV11-2 NA CASSSRARRNTEAFF
TRBJ2-1 TRBV30 NA CAWSQVAGGLPAMNEQFF
TRBJ2-1 TRBV29-1 NA CSKLTGTKHEQFF
TRBJ2-2 TRBV11-1 few CASSLVGLQRNTGELFF
TRBJ1-6 TRBV6-5 NA CASREQTGRNSPLHF
TRBJ2-7 TRBV29-1 NA CSVKLQGRNEQYF
TRBJ1-1 TRBV29-1 NA CSGENTEAFF
TRBJ2-3 TRBV29-1 NA CSGNPGLLTDTQYF
TRBJ2-7 TRBV15 few CATSRDTSYEQYF
TRBJ2-3 TRBV6-6 NA CASRSSGGALDTQYF